Shown below are 5 T cell receptor beta chains from a single sample sequenced in a study of blood T cell repertoires in COVID-19. Data came from immunoSEQ multiplex PCR; TCRdb stores just in-frame clones and leaves some out. The table shows roughly 110,000 clones, with roughly 80% occurring only once. The sequenced sample was peripheral blood. These receptors originate from a man aged 50 to 59 with acute or convalescent COVID-19.

This CDR3 reads CASNMGQGNQPQHF. CDR3 sequence (DNA): TGTGCCAGCAACATGGGACAGGGGAATCAGCCCCAGCATTTT. This chain links TRBV2 with TRBJ1-5, with 10 bases lining up with TRBD1. Per the germline V gene, CDR1 is SNHLY and CDR2 is FYNNEI. Trimming took 7 bases from V and 4 from J; bases not matched to a gene: 4. The CDR3 length is 14 residues.

The rearrangement joins TRBV5-6 to TRBJ2-5; 12 nucleotides line up with TRBD1. The germline CDR1 and CDR2 sequences are SGHDT and YYEEEE. The length of the CDR3 is 16 residues. V shed 0 bases and J 5 bases; nucleotides not matched to a gene: 5. DNA of the CDR3: TGTGCCAGCAGCTTGGGAACGGGACAGGGGGCGGAGACCCAGTACTTC. Its protein product is CASSLGTGQGAETQYF.

This chain uses TRBV3-1 (or the pseudogene TRBV3-2) with TRBJ2-6; 7 bases agree with TRBD2. CDR1 and CDR2 from the germline V gene are LGHDT and YNNKEL (reference sequence). The trim removed 4 bases at V and 2 bases at J, leaving 5 bases unmatched. This CDR3 contains 16 residues. In DNA form, the CDR3 reads TGTGCCAGCAGCCCAGATGGGGGGGCTGGGGCCAACGTCCTGACTTTC. The encoded protein is CASSPDGGAGANVLTF.

The rearrangement uses TRBV5-8 and TRBJ2-5; 9 bases line up with TRBD2. Trimming cost V 1 base and J 2 bases; bases outside gene matches: 6. Germline V gene sequence: CDR1 SGHTS, CDR2 YDEGEE. The CDR3 is made up of 16 amino acids. The CDR3 DNA sequence: TGTGCCAGCAGCTTGATGGCTAGCGGGGTACAAGAGACCCAGTACTTC. As protein: CASSLMASGVQETQYF.

The rearrangement links TRBV19 to TRBJ2-3; D is uncertain. The V end lost 5 bases, the J end lost 4 bases, and 10 bases lay between the germline ends. CDR1 and CDR2 from the germline V gene are LNHDA and SQIVND (reference sequence). The CDR3 is 13 residues long. The CDR3 coding sequence is TGTGCCAGTAGTGGTGGTCGCGCAGATACGCAGTATTTT. Translation gives CASSGGRADTQYF.